A selection of T cell receptor beta chains follows, all from one sample in a study of T-cell memory formation after mild COVID-19. TCRdb used MiXCR to reprocess the 5' RACE reads, holding one entry per CDR3 protein. This sample has over 120,000 distinct CDR3 sequences, with about 6% found just once. Sequenced sample: PBMCs or a T cell subset sorted from them (not recorded which). Receptors were obtained from an adult woman who had mild COVID-19 (a few samples of this study predate the infection). Cell type and time point are not known. The CDR3 runs from the conserved cysteine through the conserved F or W. Fields, in order: V gene, D gene, J gene, clone size, CDR3 protein, CDR3 DNA. The D gene is left open where the match is weak. Clone size is given for some rows only: seen once, a few or many times, or a class if the clone is expanded.

v_call: TRBV20-1
d_call: TRBD2
j_call: TRBJ2-7
clone_size: many
cdr3_aa: CSASRAGGYEQYF
cdr3_nt: TGCAGTGCTAGTAGGGCGGGAGGGTACGAGCAGTACTTC

v_call: TRBV10-2
d_call: NA
j_call: TRBJ1-5
clone_size: many
cdr3_aa: CASGQGMSNQPQHF
cdr3_nt: TGCGCCAGCGGGCAGGGGATGAGCAATCAGCCCCAGCATTTT

v_call: TRBV7-8
d_call: NA
j_call: TRBJ2-5
clone_size: many
cdr3_aa: CASSLAGGQTQETQYF
cdr3_nt: TGTGCCAGCAGCTTAGCGGGGGGGCAGACACAAGAGACCCAGTACTTC

v_call: TRBV12-3/TRBV12-4
d_call: NA
j_call: TRBJ1-5
clone_size: few
cdr3_aa: CASSLNTLALQPQHF
cdr3_nt: TGTGCCAGCAGTTTAAATACGCTTGCCCTCCAGCCCCAGCATTTT

v_call: TRBV3-1
d_call: NA
j_call: TRBJ2-7
clone_size: NA
cdr3_aa: CASSGAAGRSRVQYF
cdr3_nt: TGTGCCAGCTCGGGGGCAGCCGGCCGTTCTAGGGTGCAGTACTTC

v_call: TRBV7-2
d_call: NA
j_call: TRBJ1-1
clone_size: few
cdr3_aa: CASSFFRLMNTEAFF
cdr3_nt: TGTGCCAGCAGCTTCTTTAGGCTGATGAACACTGAAGCTTTCTTT

v_call: TRBV9
d_call: TRBD1
j_call: TRBJ1-4
clone_size: NA
cdr3_aa: CASSPGQLNEKLFF
cdr3_nt: TGTGCCAGCAGCCCGGGACAGTTGAATGAAAAACTGTTTTTT

v_call: TRBV2
d_call: NA
j_call: TRBJ1-2
clone_size: NA
cdr3_aa: CASSALTNYGYTF
cdr3_nt: TGTGCCAGCAGTGCTCTGACTAACTATGGCTACACCTTC

v_call: TRBV9
d_call: TRBD2
j_call: TRBJ2-5
clone_size: many
cdr3_aa: CASSESSGGETQYF
cdr3_nt: TGTGCCAGCAGTGAATCTAGCGGTGGGGAGACCCAGTACTTC

v_call: TRBV12-3/TRBV12-4
d_call: NA
j_call: TRBJ2-7
clone_size: many
cdr3_aa: CASSLQTYEQYF
cdr3_nt: TGTGCCAGCAGTTTACAGACCTACGAGCAGTACTTC

v_call: TRBV29-1
d_call: TRBD1
j_call: TRBJ1-1
clone_size: few
cdr3_aa: CSVEVRGQLNTEAFF
cdr3_nt: TGCAGCGTCGAGGTCAGGGGGCAATTGAACACTGAAGCTTTCTTT

v_call: TRBV24-1
d_call: NA
j_call: TRBJ2-7
clone_size: NA
cdr3_aa: CATSVPDPYEQYF
cdr3_nt: TGTGCCACCAGTGTTCCAGACCCTTACGAGCAGTACTTC

v_call: TRBV7-2
d_call: NA
j_call: TRBJ1-1
clone_size: few
cdr3_aa: CASSFSAGANTEAFF
cdr3_nt: TGTGCCAGCAGCTTCAGTGCAGGGGCGAACACTGAAGCTTTCTTT

v_call: TRBV3-1
d_call: TRBD1
j_call: TRBJ2-2
clone_size: NA
cdr3_aa: CASSQVAGGQSTGELFF
cdr3_nt: TGTGCCAGCAGCCAAGTGGCAGGGGGTCAATCCACCGGGGAGCTGTTTTTT

v_call: TRBV5-4
d_call: NA
j_call: TRBJ2-3
clone_size: NA
cdr3_aa: CASSLEAGVVGTDTQYF
cdr3_nt: TGTGCCAGCAGCTTGGAGGCAGGGGTTGTTGGCACAGATACGCAGTATTTT

v_call: TRBV7-8
d_call: TRBD1
j_call: TRBJ1-1
clone_size: many
cdr3_aa: CASSFGRDRGRLGTEAFF
cdr3_nt: TGTGCCAGCAGCTTCGGCCGGGACAGGGGGCGCTTGGGAACTGAAGCTTTCTTT

v_call: TRBV12-3/TRBV12-4
d_call: TRBD1
j_call: TRBJ2-7
clone_size: NA
cdr3_aa: CASSSRGRGTYEQYF
cdr3_nt: TGTGCCAGCAGCAGCCGGGGCAGGGGGACCTACGAGCAGTACTTC

v_call: TRBV9
d_call: NA
j_call: TRBJ2-3
clone_size: NA
cdr3_aa: CASSQWTVSTDTQYF
cdr3_nt: TGTGCCAGCAGCCAATGGACAGTTAGCACAGATACGCAGTATTTT

v_call: TRBV10-3
d_call: NA
j_call: TRBJ1-1
clone_size: NA
cdr3_aa: CAIRSRDGPNTEAFF
cdr3_nt: TGTGCCATCAGATCTCGGGACGGACCGAACACTGAAGCTTTCTTT

v_call: TRBV12-3/TRBV12-4
d_call: TRBD2
j_call: TRBJ2-3
clone_size: many
cdr3_aa: CASRASSGRTTDTQYF
cdr3_nt: TGTGCCAGCAGAGCATCTAGCGGGAGGACCACAGATACGCAGTATTTT

v_call: TRBV20-1
d_call: NA
j_call: TRBJ2-2
clone_size: NA
cdr3_aa: CSASFRGTYTGELFF
cdr3_nt: TGCAGTGCTAGCTTTCGGGGGACCTACACCGGGGAGCTGTTTTTT